Listed here is a single T cell receptor beta chain. This specimen comes from a study of blood T cell repertoires in COVID-19. Only in-frame clones appear in the TCRdb table, and some are missing; sequencing was by immunoSEQ multiplex PCR. Of some 300,000 clones listed, under 90% were seen once; the top ten hold less than 2%. This CDR3 comprises 15 residues. CDR1 and CDR2 from the germline V gene are SNHLY and FYNNEI. Trimming shortened V by 6 bases and J by 8 bases, and 22 bases separated the two germline ends. The clonotype comes from a woman aged 25-40 years with COVID-19, enrolled during active disease. Sequencing was done on a sample of peripheral blood. The chain employs TRBV2 and TRBJ1-2, with D possibly matching TRBD1 (6 bases). The CDR3 loop reads CASRDSGTTTRGYTF. CDR3 nucleotide sequence: TGTGCCAGCAGGGATTCCGGGACAACCACTCGCGGCTACACCTTC. The whole variable domain, remainder taken from reference TRBV2 and TRBJ1-2, is EPEVTQTPSHQVTQMGQEVILRCVPISNHLYFYWYRQILGQKVEFLVSFYNNEISEKSEIFDDQFSVERPDGSNFTLKIRSTKLEDSAMYFCASRDSGTTTRGYTFGSGTRLTVV.